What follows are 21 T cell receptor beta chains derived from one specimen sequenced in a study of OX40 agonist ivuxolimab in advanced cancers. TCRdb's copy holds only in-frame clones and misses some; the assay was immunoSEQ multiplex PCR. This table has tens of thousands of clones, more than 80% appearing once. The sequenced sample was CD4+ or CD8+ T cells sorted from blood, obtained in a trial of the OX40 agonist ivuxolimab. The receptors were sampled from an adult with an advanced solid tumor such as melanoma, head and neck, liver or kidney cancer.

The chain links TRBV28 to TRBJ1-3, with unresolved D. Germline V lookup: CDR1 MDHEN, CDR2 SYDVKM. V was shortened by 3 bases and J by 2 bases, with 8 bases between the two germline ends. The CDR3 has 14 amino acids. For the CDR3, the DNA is TGTGCCAGCAGTTTGAGGGCGGCTGGAAACACCATATATTTT. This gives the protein CASSLRAAGNTIYF.

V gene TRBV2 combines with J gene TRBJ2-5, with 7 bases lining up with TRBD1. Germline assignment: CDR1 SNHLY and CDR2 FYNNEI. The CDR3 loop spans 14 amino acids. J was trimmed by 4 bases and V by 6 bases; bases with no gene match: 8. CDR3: CASSGTARGETQYF. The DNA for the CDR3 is TGTGCCAGCAGCGGGACAGCCAGAGGAGAGACCCAGTACTTC.

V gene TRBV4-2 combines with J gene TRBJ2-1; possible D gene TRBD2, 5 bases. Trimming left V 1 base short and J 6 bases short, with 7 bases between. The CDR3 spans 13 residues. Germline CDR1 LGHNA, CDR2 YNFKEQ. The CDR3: CASSQGLPNEQFF. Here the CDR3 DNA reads TGTGCCAGCAGCCAAGGACTACCCAATGAGCAGTTCTTC.

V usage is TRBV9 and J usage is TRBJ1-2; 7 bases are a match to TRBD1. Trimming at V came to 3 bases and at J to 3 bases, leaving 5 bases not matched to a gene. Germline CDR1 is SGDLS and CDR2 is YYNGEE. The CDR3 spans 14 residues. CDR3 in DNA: TGTGCCAGCAGCGCAGCCGGGACAGACTATGGCTACACCTTC. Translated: CASSAAGTDYGYTF.

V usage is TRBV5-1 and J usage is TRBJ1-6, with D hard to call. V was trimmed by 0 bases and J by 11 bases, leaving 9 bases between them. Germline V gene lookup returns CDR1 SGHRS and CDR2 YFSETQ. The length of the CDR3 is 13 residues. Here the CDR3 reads CASSLELRTPLHF. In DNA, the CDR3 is TGCGCCAGCAGCTTGGAGCTCCGCACACCCCTCCACTTT.

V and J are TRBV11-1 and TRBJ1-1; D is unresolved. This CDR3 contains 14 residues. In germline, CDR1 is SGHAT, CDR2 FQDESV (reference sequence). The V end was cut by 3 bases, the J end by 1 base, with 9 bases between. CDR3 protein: CASSFGRTNTEAFF. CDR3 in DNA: TGTGCCAGCAGCTTCGGACGTACGAACACTGAAGCTTTCTTT.

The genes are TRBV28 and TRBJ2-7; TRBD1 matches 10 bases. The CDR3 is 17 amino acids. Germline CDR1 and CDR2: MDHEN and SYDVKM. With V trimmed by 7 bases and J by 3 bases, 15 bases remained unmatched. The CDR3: CASKKGQGVSSYYEQYF. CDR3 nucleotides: TGTGCCAGCAAAAAAGGACAGGGGGTATCCTCGTACTACGAGCAGTACTTC. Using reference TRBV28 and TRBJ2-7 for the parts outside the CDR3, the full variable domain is DVKVTQSSRYLVKRTGEKVFLECVQDMDHENMFWYRQDPGLGLRLIYFSYDVKMKEKGDIPEGYSVSREKKERFSLILESASTNQTSMYLCASKKGQGVSSYYEQYFGPGTRLTVT.

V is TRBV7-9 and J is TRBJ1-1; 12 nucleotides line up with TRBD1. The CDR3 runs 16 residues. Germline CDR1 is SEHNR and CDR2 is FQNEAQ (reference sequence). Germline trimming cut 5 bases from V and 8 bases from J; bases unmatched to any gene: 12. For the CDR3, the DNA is TGTGCCAGCAGCCGAGACTGGGGACAGGGGGCAAGAGAAGCTTTCTTT. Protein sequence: CASSRDWGQGAREAFF.

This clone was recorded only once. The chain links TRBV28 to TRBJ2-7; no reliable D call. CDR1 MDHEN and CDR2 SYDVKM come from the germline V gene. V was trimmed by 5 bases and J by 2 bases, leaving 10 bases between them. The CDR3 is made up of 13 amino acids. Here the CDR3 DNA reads TGTGCCAGCAGTCCCTCAGGCACCTACGAGCAGTACGTC. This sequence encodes CASSPSGTYEQYV.

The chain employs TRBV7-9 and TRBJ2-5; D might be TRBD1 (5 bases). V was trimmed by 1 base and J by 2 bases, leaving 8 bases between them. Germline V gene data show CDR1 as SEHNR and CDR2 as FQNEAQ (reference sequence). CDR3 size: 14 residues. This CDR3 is CASSLGYRQETQYF. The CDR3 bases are TGTGCCAGCAGCTTAGGGTACAGGCAAGAGACCCAGTACTTC.

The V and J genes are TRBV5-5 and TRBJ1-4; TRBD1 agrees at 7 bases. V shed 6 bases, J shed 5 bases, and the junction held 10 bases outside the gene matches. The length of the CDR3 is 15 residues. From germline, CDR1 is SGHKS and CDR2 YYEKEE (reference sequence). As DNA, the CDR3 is TGTGCCAGCATCAGGACGGTACAGGGGAATGAAAAACTGTTTTTT. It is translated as CASIRTVQGNEKLFF. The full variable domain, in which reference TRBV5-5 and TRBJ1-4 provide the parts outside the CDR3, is DAGVTQSPTHLIKTRGQQVTLRCSPISGHKSVSWYQQVLGQGPQFIFQYYEKEERGRGNFPDRFSARQFPNYSSELNVNALLLGDSALYLCASIRTVQGNEKLFFGSGTQLSVL.

The CDR3 reads CASSAGPSGAWNTEAFF. CDR3 DNA: TGTGCCAGCAGCGCAGGGCCCTCAGGGGCTTGGAACACTGAAGCTTTCTTT. The J gene is TRBJ1-1, the V gene TRBV9; a possible D gene is TRBD1 (6 bases). Trimming removed 3 bases at V and 1 base at J, with 19 bases between. The CDR3 totals 17 residues. CDR1 and CDR2 (germline): SGDLS, YYNGEE.

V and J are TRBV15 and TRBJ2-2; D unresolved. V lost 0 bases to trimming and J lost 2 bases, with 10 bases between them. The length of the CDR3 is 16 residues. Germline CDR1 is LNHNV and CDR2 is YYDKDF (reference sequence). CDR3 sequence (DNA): TGTGCCACCAGCAGAGAGCTTTTCCCTAACACCGGGGAGCTGTTTTTT. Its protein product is CATSRELFPNTGELFF.

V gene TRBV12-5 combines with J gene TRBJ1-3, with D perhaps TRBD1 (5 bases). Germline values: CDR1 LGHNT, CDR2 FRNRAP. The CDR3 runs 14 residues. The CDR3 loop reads CATGLGTDRNTIYF. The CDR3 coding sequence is TGTGCCACTGGTTTGGGGACGGATAGAAACACCATATATTTT.

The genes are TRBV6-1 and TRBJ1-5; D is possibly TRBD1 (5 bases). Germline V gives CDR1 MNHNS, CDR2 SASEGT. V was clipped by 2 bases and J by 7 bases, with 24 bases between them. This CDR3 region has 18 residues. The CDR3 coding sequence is TGTGCCAGCAGTGAATTTGGGGGGAGGGTAGGGGCAGGGCAGCCCCAGCATTTT. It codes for CASSEFGGRVGAGQPQHF.

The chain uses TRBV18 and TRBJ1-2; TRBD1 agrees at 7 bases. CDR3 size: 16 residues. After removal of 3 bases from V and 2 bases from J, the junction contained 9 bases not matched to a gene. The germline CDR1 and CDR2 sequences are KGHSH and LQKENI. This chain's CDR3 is CASSPEQGRANYGYTF. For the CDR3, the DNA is TGTGCCAGCTCACCGGAACAGGGGAGGGCGAACTATGGCTACACCTTC. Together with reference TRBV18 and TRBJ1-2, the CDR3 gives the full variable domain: NAGVMQNPRHLVRRRGQEARLRCSPMKGHSHVYWYRQLPEEGLKFMVYLQKENIIDESGMPKERFSAEFPKEGPSILRIQQVVRGDSAAYFCASSPEQGRANYGYTFGSGTRLTVV.

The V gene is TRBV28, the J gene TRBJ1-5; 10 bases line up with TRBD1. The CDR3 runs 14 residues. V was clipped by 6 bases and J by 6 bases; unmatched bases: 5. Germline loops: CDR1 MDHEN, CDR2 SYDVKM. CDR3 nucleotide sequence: TGTGCCAGCAGCTACCGGGACAGGGGTCAGCCCCAGCATTTT. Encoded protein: CASSYRDRGQPQHF.

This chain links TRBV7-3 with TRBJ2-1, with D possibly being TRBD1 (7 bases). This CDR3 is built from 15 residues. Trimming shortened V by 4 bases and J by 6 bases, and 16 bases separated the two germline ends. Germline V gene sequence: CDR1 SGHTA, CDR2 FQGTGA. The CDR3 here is CASSSGGTRSNEQFF. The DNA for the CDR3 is TGTGCCAGCAGCTCAGGGGGGACAAGGTCCAATGAGCAGTTCTTC.

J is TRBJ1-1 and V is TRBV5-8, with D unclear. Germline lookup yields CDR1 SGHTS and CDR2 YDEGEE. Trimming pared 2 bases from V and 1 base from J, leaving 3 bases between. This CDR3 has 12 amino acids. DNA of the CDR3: TGTGCCAGCAGCTTAGCGAACACTGAAGCTTTCTTT. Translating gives CASSLANTEAFF.

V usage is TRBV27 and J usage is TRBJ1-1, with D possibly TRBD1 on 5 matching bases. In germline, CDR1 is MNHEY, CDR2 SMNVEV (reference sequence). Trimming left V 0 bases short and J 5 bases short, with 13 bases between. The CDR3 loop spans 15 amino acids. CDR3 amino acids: CASSLSARGRTEAFF. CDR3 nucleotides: TGTGCCAGCAGTTTATCCGCGAGGGGCAGAACTGAAGCTTTCTTT.

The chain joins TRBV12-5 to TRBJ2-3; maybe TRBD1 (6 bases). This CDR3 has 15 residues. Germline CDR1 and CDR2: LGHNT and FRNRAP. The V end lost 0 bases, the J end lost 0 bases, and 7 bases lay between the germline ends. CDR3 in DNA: TGTGCTAGTGGTTTGGTCGGACAGAGCACAGATACGCAGTATTTT. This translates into CASGLVGQSTDTQYF.